A selection of T cell receptor beta chains follows, all from one sample in a study of blood T cell repertoires in COVID-19. Using immunoSEQ multiplex PCR, the repertoire was profiled, and TCRdb retains in-frame clones only, with some absent. The data contain 80,000 to 95,000 clones, approximately 71% of them singletons. The sample taken for sequencing was peripheral blood. The origin of the receptors is a woman in her forties or fifties with acute or convalescent COVID-19. Both conserved end residues are part of each CDR3. Each record gives: D gene, clone size, J gene, V gene, CDR3 DNA, CDR3 protein. The D gene is left open where the match is weak. Not every row has a clone size; where given, it reads once, few, many or a size class.

>TRBD2|-|TRBJ2-5|TRBV10-3
TGTGCCATCAGTAGCGGGGGGAAAGAGACCCAGTACTTC
CAISSGGKETQYF
>TRBD1|few|TRBJ1-5|TRBV19
TGTGCCAGTTGGTCAGGGGGCAGTCAGCCCCAGCATTTT
CASWSGGSQPQHF
>TRBD1|-|TRBJ1-1|TRBV20-1
TGCAGTGCTAGTGTGACAGGGGCGTACACTGAAGCTTTCTTT
CSASVTGAYTEAFF
>TRBD1|-|TRBJ1-4|TRBV15
TGTGCCACCAGCAGAGCCGGGACAGGGGTCGAAAAACTGTTTTTT
CATSRAGTGVEKLFF
>TRBD1|-|TRBJ1-5|TRBV4-3
TGCGCCAGCAGCCAGAACAGGGGCGATCAGCCCCAGCATTTT
CASSQNRGDQPQHF
>-|-|TRBJ1-1|TRBV5-1
TGCGCCAGCAGCTCGCAACTCGACACTGAAGCTTTCTTT
CASSSQLDTEAFF
>-|-|TRBJ2-3|TRBV19
TGTGCCAGTAGTATGACAGTTAGCACAGATACGCAGTATTTT
CASSMTVSTDTQYF
>-|-|TRBJ2-3|TRBV4-1
TGCGCCAGCAGCCTAGCAAACACAGATACGCAGTATTTT
CASSLANTDTQYF
>-|-|TRBJ2-1|TRBV6-5
TGTGCCAGCAGGAGAGACGGAGCTATCTACAATGAGCAGTTCTTC
CASRRDGAIYNEQFF
>-|-|TRBJ1-5|TRBV6-5
TGTGCCAGCACCGTAGGGGCACGGTCCAATCAGCCCCAGCATTTT
CASTVGARSNQPQHF
>TRBD1|-|TRBJ2-5|TRBV18
TGTGCCAGCTCACCCTGGACAGGGGAGGAGACCCAGTACTTC
CASSPWTGEETQYF
>-|-|TRBJ2-7|TRBV28
TGTGCCAGCAGCTGGGATAGGGGGAACGAGCAGTACTTC
CASSWDRGNEQYF
>TRBD1|-|TRBJ1-5|TRBV5-6
TGTGCCAGCAGCGCAGGGGGTTGGAGCAATCAGCCCCAGCATTTT
CASSAGGWSNQPQHF
>-|-|TRBJ2-1|TRBV10-3
TGTGCCATCAGTAGCCCCTCGTCGAGAGAGCAGTTCTTC
CAISSPSSREQFF
>-|-|TRBJ1-5|TRBV6-6
TGTGCCAGCAGCGTGGGAGATCAGCCCCAGCATTTT
CASSVGDQPQHF
>-|-|TRBJ2-7|TRBV2
TGTGCCAGCAGTGAATCCAGGGGCTCCTACGAGCAGTACTTC
CASSESRGSYEQYF
>TRBD1|few|TRBJ1-6|TRBV3-1/TRBV3-2
TGTGCCAGCAGCCTACAGGGGGCAGAATCACCCCTCCACTTT
CASSLQGAESPLHF
>TRBD1|-|TRBJ1-1|TRBV11-2
TGTGCCAGCAGCACGCTCGGGACAGAGCAAGGCACTGAAGCTTTCTTT
CASSTLGTEQGTEAFF
>-|once|TRBJ2-7|TRBV28
TGTGCCAGCAGTTCCCAGGGGACAAAGCAGTACTTC
CASSSQGTKQYF